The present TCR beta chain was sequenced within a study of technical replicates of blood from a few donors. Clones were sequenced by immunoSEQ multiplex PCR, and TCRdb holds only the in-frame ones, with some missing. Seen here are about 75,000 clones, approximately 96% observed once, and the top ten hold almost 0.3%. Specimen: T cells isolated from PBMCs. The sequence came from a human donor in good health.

This chain's CDR3 is CASSGSTGNTEAFF. In DNA form, the CDR3 reads TGTGCCAGCAGCGGATCGACAGGGAACACTGAAGCTTTCTTT. V is TRBV9 and J is TRBJ1-1, with a tentative D call TRBD1 (6 bases). The V end was cut by 3 bases, the J end by 1 base, with 10 bases between. CDR1 and CDR2 from the germline V gene are SGDLS and YYNGEE. CDR3 size: 14 residues. The whole variable domain, filled in from reference TRBV9 and TRBJ1-1, reads DSGVTQTPKHLITATGQRVTLRCSPRSGDLSVYWYQQSLDQGLQFLIQYYNGEERAKGNILERFSAQQFPDLHSELNLSSLELGDSALYFCASSGSTGNTEAFFGQGTRLTVV.